The entry below gives a single T cell receptor beta chain sequence along with its context. The target antigen is unknown. A read error may account for a junction end that differs from germline. The same CDR3 can be traced to other DNA sequences in this sample. This entry is derived from a study of cytomegalovirus exposure and HLA in healthy donors. The PCR made use of 60 Vbeta and 13 Jbeta primers. Method: immunoSEQ multiplex PCR; TCRdb's copy keeps in-frame clones and lacks some. The table shows about 160,000 clones, with about 72% occurring only once. CDR3 size: 16 residues. Germline CDR1 SNHLY, CDR2 FYNNEI. Regarding donors, all were healthy bone marrow donors. These donors counted as nominally healthy when sampled, but unrecorded immune exposures were likely. Findings and caveats of the study: Most observed TCR sequences were rare, whereas some public TCRs were detected in many donors.

The chain links TRBV2 to TRBJ2-5; 9 nucleotides match TRBD2. This sequence originates from a man aged 50-59 years in good health and CMV-seropositive. The source material was PBMCs. In nucleotides, the CDR3 is TGTGCCAGCAGTGAAGTTTTAGCGGGGGACCAGGAGACCCAGTACTTC. Protein product: CASSEVLAGDQETQYF.